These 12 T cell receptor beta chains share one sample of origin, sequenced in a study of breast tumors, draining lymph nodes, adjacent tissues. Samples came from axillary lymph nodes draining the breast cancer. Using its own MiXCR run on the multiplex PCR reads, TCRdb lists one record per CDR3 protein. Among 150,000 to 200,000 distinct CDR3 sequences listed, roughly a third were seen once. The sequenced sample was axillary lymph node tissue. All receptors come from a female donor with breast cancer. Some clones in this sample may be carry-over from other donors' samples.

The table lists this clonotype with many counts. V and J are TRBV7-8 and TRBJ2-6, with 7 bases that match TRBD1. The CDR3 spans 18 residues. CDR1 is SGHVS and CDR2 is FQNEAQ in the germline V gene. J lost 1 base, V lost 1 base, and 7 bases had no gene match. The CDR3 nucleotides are TGTGCCAGCAGCTTAGAGGGGACAGTATATTCTGGGGCCAACGTCCTGACTTTC. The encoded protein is CASSLEGTVYSGANVLTF.

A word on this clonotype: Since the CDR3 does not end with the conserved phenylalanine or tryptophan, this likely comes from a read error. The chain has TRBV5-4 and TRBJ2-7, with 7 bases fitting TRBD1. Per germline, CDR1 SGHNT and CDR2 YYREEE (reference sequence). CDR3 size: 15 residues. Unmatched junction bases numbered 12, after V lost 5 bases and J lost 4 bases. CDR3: CASSPRAGTAYEQYS. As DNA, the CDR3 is TGTGCCAGCAGTCCAAGGGCAGGGACAGCATACGAGCAGTACTCC.

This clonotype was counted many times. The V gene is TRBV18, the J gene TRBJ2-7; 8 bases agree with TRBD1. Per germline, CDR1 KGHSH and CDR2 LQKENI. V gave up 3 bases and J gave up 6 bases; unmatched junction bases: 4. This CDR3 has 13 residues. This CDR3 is CASSPSQGVEQYF. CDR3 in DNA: TGTGCCAGCTCACCTTCACAGGGGGTCGAGCAGTACTTC.

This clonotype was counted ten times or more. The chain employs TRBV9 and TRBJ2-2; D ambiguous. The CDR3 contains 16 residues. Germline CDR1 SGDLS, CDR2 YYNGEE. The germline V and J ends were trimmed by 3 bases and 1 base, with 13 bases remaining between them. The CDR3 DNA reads TGTGCCAGCAGCGCGCTTTGGGTGGGGAACACCGGGGAGCTGTTTTTT. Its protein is CASSALWVGNTGELFF.

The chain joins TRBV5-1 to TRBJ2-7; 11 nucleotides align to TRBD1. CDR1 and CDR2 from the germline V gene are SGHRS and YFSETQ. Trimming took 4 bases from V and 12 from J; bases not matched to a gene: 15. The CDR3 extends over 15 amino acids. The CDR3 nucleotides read TGCGCCAGCAGCCCCCGGGACAGGGGGAAAAACAAGCGGTACTTC. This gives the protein CASSPRDRGKNKRYF.

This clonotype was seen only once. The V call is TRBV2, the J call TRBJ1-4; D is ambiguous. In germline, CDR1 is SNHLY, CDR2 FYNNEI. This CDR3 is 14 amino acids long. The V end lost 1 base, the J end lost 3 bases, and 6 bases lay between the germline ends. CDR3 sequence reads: CASSEGRANEKLFF. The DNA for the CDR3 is TGTGCCAGCAGTGAAGGACGTGCTAATGAAAAACTGTTTTTT.

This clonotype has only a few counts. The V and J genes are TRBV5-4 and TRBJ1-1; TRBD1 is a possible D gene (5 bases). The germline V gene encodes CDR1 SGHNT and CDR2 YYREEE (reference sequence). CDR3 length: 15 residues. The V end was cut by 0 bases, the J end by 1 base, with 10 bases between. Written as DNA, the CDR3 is TGTGCCAGCAGCTTGGAGGGACCGAGGAACACTGAAGCTTTCTTT. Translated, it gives CASSLEGPRNTEAFF.

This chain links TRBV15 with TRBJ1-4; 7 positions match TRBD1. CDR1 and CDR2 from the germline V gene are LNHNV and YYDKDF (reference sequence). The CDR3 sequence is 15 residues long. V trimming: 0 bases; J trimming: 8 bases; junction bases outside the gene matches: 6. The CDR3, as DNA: TGTGCCACCAGCAGAGATAAGACAGGGCGCGAAAAACTGTTTTTT. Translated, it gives CATSRDKTGREKLFF.

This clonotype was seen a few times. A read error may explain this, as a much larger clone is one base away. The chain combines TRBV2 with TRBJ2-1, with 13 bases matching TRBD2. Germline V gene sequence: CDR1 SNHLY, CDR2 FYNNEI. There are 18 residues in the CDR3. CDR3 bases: TGTGCCAGCAGGGGGGGACTAGCGGGGTCCCGCTCCTACAATGAGCACTTCTTC. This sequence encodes CASRGGLAGSRSYNEHFF. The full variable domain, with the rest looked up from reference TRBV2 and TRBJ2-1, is EPEVTQTPSHQVTQMGQEVILRCVPISNHLYFYWYRQILGQKVEFLVSFYNNEISEKSEIFDDQFSVERPDGSNFTLKIRSTKLEDSAMYFCASRGGLAGSRSYNEHFFGPGTRLTVL.

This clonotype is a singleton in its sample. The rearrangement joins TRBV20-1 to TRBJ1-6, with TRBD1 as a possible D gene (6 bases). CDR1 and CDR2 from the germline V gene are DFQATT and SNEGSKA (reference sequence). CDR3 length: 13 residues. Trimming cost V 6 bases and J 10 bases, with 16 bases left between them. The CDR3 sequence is CSAGAPGSSPLHF. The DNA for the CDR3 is TGCAGTGCGGGGGCGCCGGGTAGCTCACCCCTCCACTTT.

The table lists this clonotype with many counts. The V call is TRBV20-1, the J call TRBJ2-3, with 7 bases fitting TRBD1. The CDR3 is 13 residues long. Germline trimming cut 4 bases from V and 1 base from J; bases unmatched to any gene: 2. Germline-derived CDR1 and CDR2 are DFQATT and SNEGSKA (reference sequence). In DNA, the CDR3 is TGCAGTGCTATCGACAGGGGCACAGATACGCAGTATTTT. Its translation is CSAIDRGTDTQYF.

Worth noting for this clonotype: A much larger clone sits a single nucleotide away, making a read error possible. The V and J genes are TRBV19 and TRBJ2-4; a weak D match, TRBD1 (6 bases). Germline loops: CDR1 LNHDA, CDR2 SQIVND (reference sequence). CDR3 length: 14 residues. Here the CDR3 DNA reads TGTGTCAGTAGTTATGGGACACGCGGGAACATTCAGTACTTC. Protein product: CVSSYGTRGNIQYF.